One and the same sample provided the 19 T cell receptor beta chains below, sequenced in a study of T cell responses to AZD1222 COVID-19 vaccine. Repertoires were generated with immunoSEQ multiplex PCR, while TCRdb's copy carries only in-frame clones and drops some. The sample lists approximately 80,000 clones; 91% were seen once. The starting material was peripheral blood, obtained 28 days after the second AZD1222 dose. The origin of the receptors is an adult who received the AZD1222 COVID-19 vaccine.

The chain recombines TRBV9 with TRBJ2-3, with a weak D call TRBD1 (5 bases). Germline V gene data show CDR1 as SGDLS and CDR2 as YYNGEE. The V gene lost 3 bases and the J gene lost 1 base, with 9 bases spanning the gap. The CDR3 contains 14 residues. CDR3 DNA sequence: TGTGCCAGCAGCGCGCAGACAGGCACAGATACGCAGTATTTT. Protein product: CASSAQTGTDTQYF.

This clone was observed a single time. The CDR3 DNA is TGCAGTGCTAGTAGGCTAGCGGGAGGGCCCGGTGAGCAGTTCTTC. As protein: CSASRLAGGPGEQFF. The V gene is TRBV20-1, the J gene TRBJ2-1, with TRBD2 identical over 12 bases. The CDR3 is made up of 15 amino acids. V shed 3 bases and J 9 bases; nucleotides not matched to a gene: 9. Germline loops: CDR1 DFQATT, CDR2 SNEGSKA (reference sequence).

J is TRBJ2-3 and V is TRBV10-1; tentatively, D is TRBD2 (6 bases). V lost 3 bases, J lost 4 bases, and 11 bases lay in between. Germline CDR1 is WNHNN and CDR2 is SYGVQD (reference sequence). The length of the CDR3 is 14 residues. The CDR3 region is CASSDLRDSDTQYF. The CDR3 bases are TGCGCCAGCAGTGACCTCCGGGACTCAGATACGCAGTATTTT.

The V gene is TRBV2, the J gene TRBJ2-2; 8 nucleotides line up with TRBD1. This CDR3 has 14 amino acids. In germline, CDR1 is SNHLY, CDR2 FYNNEI. The trim removed 6 bases at V and 7 bases at J, leaving 7 bases unmatched. The CDR3: CASSLGQAVGELFF. The CDR3 bases are TGTGCCAGCAGCCTGGGACAGGCTGTCGGGGAGCTGTTTTTT.

This clone was seen a single time. The V call is TRBV6-6, the J call TRBJ2-5; D remains unclear. CDR3 length: 16 amino acids. Germline V CDR1 and CDR2: MNHNY, SVGAGI (reference sequence). Trimming removed 1 base from V and 2 bases from J, with 14 bases in between. The CDR3 region is CASSYFGGSQQETQYF. The DNA of the CDR3 is TGTGCCAGCAGTTACTTTGGCGGCAGCCAACAAGAGACCCAGTACTTC.

This chain joins TRBV20-1 and TRBJ1-3; TRBD1 is a possible D gene (6 bases). Germline values: CDR1 DFQATT, CDR2 SNEGSKA (reference sequence). Trimming left V 3 bases short and J 2 bases short, with 11 bases between. This CDR3 contains 14 residues. CDR3 sequence: CSASRGAPGNTIYF. Here the CDR3 DNA reads TGCAGTGCTAGTCGGGGGGCCCCTGGAAACACCATATATTTT.

The chain links TRBV28 to TRBJ2-7; TRBD2 agrees at 8 bases. CDR3 length: 16 residues. Trimming at V came to 4 bases and at J to 2 bases, leaving 10 bases not matched to a gene. From germline, CDR1 is MDHEN and CDR2 SYDVKM. CDR3 region: CASSSRSGGRPYEQYF. In DNA form, the CDR3 reads TGTGCCAGCAGTTCCCGAAGCGGCGGGAGGCCCTACGAGCAGTACTTC.

This clone was counted a few times. The chain is built from TRBV2 and TRBJ1-1; 9 bases map to TRBD1. Trimming removed 5 bases from V and 6 bases from J; junction bases left unmatched: 4. Germline lookup yields CDR1 SNHLY and CDR2 FYNNEI. The CDR3 has 13 residues. The CDR3 spells CASSWDRAPEAFF. In DNA form, the CDR3 reads TGTGCCAGCAGTTGGGACAGGGCTCCTGAAGCTTTCTTT.

The chain links TRBV7-2 to TRBJ1-5, with 7 bases fitting TRBD1. The germline gives CDR1 SGHTA, CDR2 FQGNSA. Trimming at V came to 1 base and at J to 0 bases, leaving 9 bases not matched to a gene. The length of the CDR3 is 18 residues. The CDR3 DNA follows: TGTGCCAGCAGCTTAGTTCAGGGGGGCCCGTATAGCAATCAGCCCCAGCATTTT. Translating gives CASSLVQGGPYSNQPQHF.

The V gene is TRBV18, the J gene TRBJ2-1; D not certain. The V gene's germline CDR1 is KGHSH and CDR2 LQKENI. There are 15 residues in the CDR3. The ends were cut back, 4 bases at V and 6 bases at J, with 16 bases in the middle. CDR3 bases: TGTGCCAGCTCACTCGGTCTACTGTTCGGCAATGAGCAGTTCTTC. Its protein is CASSLGLLFGNEQFF.

There are a few counts of this clone. The DNA of the CDR3 is TGTGCCAGCTCACCACGGGACTACAATGAGCAGTTCTTC. Protein: CASSPRDYNEQFF. This chain joins TRBV18 and TRBJ2-1; D not certain. Trimming shortened V by 1 base and J by 3 bases, and 4 bases separated the two germline ends. CDR3 length: 13 residues. CDR1 is KGHSH and CDR2 is LQKENI in the germline V gene.

This chain uses TRBV18 with TRBJ1-1; D is unresolved. Deletions cut 4 bases from V and 0 bases from J, with 6 bases between. Germline CDR1 is KGHSH and CDR2 is LQKENI. The CDR3 extends over 13 amino acids. CDR3 sequence reads: CASSQGLNTEAFF. For the CDR3, the DNA is TGTGCCAGCTCACAGGGTTTGAACACTGAAGCTTTCTTT.

The chain has TRBV9 and TRBJ1-1; D might be TRBD1 (6 bases). Trimming shortened V by 2 bases and J by 6 bases, and 20 bases separated the two germline ends. CDR3 length: 16 residues. The germline gives CDR1 SGDLS, CDR2 YYNGEE. This CDR3 reads CASSVGLTGSDAEAFF. The DNA for the CDR3 is TGTGCCAGCAGCGTCGGTCTGACAGGCTCTGACGCTGAAGCTTTCTTT.

The rearrangement joins TRBV24-1 to TRBJ2-5; D ambiguous. With 5 bases removed from V and 5 bases from J, the gap between germline ends came to 8 bases. This CDR3 spans 12 amino acids. Germline CDR1 is KGHDR and CDR2 is SFDVKD. The CDR3 sequence is CATSVGWETQYF. The CDR3 DNA sequence: TGTGCCACCAGTGTTGGGTGGGAGACCCAGTACTTC.

The V gene is TRBV10-3, the J gene TRBJ2-2; TRBD2 is a possible D gene (6 bases). Germline-derived CDR1 and CDR2 are ENHRY and SYGVKD. V gave up 4 bases and J gave up 4 bases, with 10 bases separating them. The CDR3 length is 14 residues. The CDR3 nucleotides read TGTGCCATCAGTGCGGACTATAGCACCGGGGAGCTGTTTTTT. Protein sequence: CAISADYSTGELFF.

V and J are TRBV6-6 and TRBJ2-1; 8 nucleotides agree with TRBD1. After removal of 6 bases from V and 9 bases from J, the junction contained 4 bases not matched to a gene. The germline V gene encodes CDR1 MNHNY and CDR2 SVGAGI (reference sequence). There are 12 residues in the CDR3. Written as DNA, the CDR3 is TGTGCCAGCAGAGACAGGGGTGGTGAGCAGTTCTTC. This gives the protein CASRDRGGEQFF.

This rearrangement joins TRBV19 to TRBJ1-5, with no clear D. The V gene lost 3 bases and the J gene lost 0 bases, with 9 bases spanning the gap. Germline values: CDR1 LNHDA, CDR2 SQIVND (reference sequence). This CDR3 spans 15 amino acids. This CDR3 is CASSIGVNSNQPQHF. DNA of the CDR3: TGTGCCAGTAGTATTGGGGTCAATAGCAATCAGCCCCAGCATTTT.

The CDR3 region has the DNA TGTGCCAGCAGTTACGATAGCGGGAGATTGGAAGAGACCCAGTACTTC. It encodes CASSYDSGRLEETQYF. The chain carries TRBV6-2 or TRBV6-3 and TRBJ2-5, with 9 nucleotides matching TRBD2. The CDR3 consists of 16 residues. Germline V CDR1 and CDR2: MNHEY, SVGEGT. The J segment lost 3 bases and the V segment lost 2 bases, leaving 7 bases of the junction unmatched.

The genes are TRBV30 and TRBJ2-5; 9 bases are shared with TRBD1. The germline gives CDR1 GTSNPN, CDR2 SVGIG (reference sequence). This CDR3 has 14 amino acids. Trimming took 5 bases from V and 0 from J; bases not matched to a gene: 4. The CDR3: CAWGQGWYQETQYF. The CDR3 coding sequence is TGTGCCTGGGGACAGGGGTGGTACCAAGAGACCCAGTACTTC.